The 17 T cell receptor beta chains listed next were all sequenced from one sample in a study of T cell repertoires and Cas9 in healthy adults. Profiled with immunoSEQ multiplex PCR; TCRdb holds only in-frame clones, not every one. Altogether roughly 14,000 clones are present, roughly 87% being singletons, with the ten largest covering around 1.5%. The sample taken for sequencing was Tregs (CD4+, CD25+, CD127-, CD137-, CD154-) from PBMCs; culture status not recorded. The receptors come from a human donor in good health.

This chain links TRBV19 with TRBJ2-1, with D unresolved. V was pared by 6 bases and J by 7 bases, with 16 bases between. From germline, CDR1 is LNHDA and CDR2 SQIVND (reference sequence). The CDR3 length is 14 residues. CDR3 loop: CASSPPVGRNEQFF. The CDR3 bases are TGTGCCAGTAGCCCCCCTGTGGGCCGTAATGAGCAGTTCTTC.

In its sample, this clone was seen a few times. CDR3 coding DNA: TGTGCCAGCAGCAACAGGCCCTATGGCTACACCTTC. It codes for CASSNRPYGYTF. V gene TRBV9 combines with J gene TRBJ1-2, with a possible D match to TRBD1 (5 bases). The CDR3 totals 12 residues. Germline V lookup: CDR1 SGDLS, CDR2 YYNGEE. V shed 4 bases and J shed 4 bases, with 8 bases lying between them.

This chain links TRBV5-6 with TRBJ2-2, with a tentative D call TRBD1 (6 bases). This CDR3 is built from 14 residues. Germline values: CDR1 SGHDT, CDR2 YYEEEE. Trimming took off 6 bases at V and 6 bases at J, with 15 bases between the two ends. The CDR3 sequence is CASNRQGTAGELFF. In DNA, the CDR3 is TGTGCCAGCAACCGGCAGGGGACGGCCGGGGAGCTGTTTTTT. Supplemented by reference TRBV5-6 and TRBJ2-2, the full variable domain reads DAGVTQSPTHLIKTRGQQVTLRCSPKSGHDTVSWYQQALGQGPQFIFQYYEEEERQRGNFPDRFSGHQFPNYSSELNVNALLLGDSALYLCASNRQGTAGELFFGEGSRLTVL.

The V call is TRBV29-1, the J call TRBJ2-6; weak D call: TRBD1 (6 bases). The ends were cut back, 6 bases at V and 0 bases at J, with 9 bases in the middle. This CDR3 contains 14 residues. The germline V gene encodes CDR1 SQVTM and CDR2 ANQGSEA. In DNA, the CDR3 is TGCAGCGTCCAGGGGTTCTCTGGGGCCAACGTCCTGACTTTC. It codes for CSVQGFSGANVLTF.

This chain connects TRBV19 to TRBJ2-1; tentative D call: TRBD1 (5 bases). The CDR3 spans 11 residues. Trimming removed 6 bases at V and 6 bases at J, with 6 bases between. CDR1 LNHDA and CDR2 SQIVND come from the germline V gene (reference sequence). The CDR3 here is CASRQVNEQFF. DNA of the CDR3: TGTGCCAGTAGACAGGTCAATGAGCAGTTCTTC.

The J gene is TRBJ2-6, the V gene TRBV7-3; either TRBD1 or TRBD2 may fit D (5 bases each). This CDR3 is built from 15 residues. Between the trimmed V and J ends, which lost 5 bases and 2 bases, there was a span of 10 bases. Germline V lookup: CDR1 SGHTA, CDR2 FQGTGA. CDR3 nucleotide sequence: TGTGCCAGCAGCGGGGGTGGCGCTGGGGCCAACGTCCTGACTTTC. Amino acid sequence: CASSGGGAGANVLTF.

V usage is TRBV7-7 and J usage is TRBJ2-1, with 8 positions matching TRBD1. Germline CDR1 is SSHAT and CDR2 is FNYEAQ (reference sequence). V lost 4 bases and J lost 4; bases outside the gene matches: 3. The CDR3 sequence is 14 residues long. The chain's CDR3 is CASSSQGAYNEQFF. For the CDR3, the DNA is TGTGCCAGCAGCTCCCAGGGGGCATACAATGAGCAGTTCTTC.

The DNA for the CDR3 is TGTGCCAGCAGTGTGCAGGGGCGGGGAACGACTGAAGCTTTCTTT. It specifies CASSVQGRGTTEAFF. The J gene is TRBJ1-1, the V gene TRBV6-1; a weak D match, TRBD1 (6 bases). Trimming stripped 4 bases from V and 5 bases from J, with 17 bases between. There are 15 residues in the CDR3. Germline-derived CDR1 and CDR2 are MNHNS and SASEGT.

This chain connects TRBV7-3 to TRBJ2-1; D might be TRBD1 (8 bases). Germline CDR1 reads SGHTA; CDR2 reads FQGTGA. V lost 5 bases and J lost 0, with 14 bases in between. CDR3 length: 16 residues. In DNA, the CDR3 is TGTGCCAGCAGCCCAACAGGGGGGGCCTCCTACAATGAGCAGTTCTTC. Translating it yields CASSPTGGASYNEQFF.

The CDR3 DNA is TGTGCCAGCAGCTCACGAGGGACATCAGGGAATTCACCCCTCCACTTT. It codes for CASSSRGTSGNSPLHF. V usage is TRBV11-2 and J usage is TRBJ1-6; the D gene is possibly TRBD1 (6 bases). The V gene lost 4 bases and the J gene lost 7 bases, with 17 bases spanning the gap. Germline CDR1 and CDR2: SGHAT and FQNNGV. The CDR3 runs to 16 residues.

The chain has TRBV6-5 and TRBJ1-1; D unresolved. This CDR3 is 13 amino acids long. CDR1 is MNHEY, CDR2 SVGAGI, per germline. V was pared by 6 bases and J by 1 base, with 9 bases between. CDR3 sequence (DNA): TGTGCCAGCAGGCAGCGGGAGAACACTGAAGCTTTCTTT. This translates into CASRQRENTEAFF.

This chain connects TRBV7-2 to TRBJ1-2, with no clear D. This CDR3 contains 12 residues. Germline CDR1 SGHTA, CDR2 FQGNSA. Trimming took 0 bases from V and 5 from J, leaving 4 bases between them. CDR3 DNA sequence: TGTGCCAGCAGCTTAGCAGGGTATGGCTACACCTTC. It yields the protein CASSLAGYGYTF.

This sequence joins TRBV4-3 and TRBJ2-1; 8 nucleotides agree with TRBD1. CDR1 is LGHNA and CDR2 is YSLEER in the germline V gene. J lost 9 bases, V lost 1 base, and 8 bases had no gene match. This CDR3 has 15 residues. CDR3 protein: CASSQGLQGASEQFF. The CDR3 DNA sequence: TGCGCCAGCAGCCAAGGACTGCAGGGGGCTAGTGAGCAGTTCTTC.

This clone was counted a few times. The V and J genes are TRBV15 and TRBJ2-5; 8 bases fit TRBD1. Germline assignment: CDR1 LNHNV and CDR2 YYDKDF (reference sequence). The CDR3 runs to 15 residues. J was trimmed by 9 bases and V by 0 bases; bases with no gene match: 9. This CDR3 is CATSRDQGAGWAQYF. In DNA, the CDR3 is TGTGCCACCAGCAGAGACCAGGGGGCGGGGTGGGCCCAGTACTTC.

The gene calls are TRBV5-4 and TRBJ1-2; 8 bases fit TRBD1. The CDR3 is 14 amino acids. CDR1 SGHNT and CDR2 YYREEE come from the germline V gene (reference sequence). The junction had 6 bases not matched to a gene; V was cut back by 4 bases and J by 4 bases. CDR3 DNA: TGTGCCAGCAGCCCGGACAGGGAAGGCTATGGCTACACCTTC. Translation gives CASSPDREGYGYTF.

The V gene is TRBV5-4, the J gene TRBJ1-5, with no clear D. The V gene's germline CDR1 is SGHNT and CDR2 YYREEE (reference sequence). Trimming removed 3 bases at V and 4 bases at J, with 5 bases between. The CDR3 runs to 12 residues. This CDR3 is CASSSDNQPQHF. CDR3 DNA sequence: TGTGCCAGCAGCTCCGATAATCAGCCCCAGCATTTT.

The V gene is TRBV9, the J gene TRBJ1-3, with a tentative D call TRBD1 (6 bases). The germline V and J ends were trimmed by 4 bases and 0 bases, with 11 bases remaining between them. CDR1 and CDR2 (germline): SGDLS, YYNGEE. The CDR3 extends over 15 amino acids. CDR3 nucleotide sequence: TGTGCCAGCAGCCCCTACAGGGACTCTGGAAACACCATATATTTT. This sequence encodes CASSPYRDSGNTIYF. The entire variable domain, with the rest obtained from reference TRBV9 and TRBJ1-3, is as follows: DSGVTQTPKHLITATGQRVTLRCSPRSGDLSVYWYQQSLDQGLQFLIQYYNGEERAKGNILERFSAQQFPDLHSELNLSSLELGDSALYFCASSPYRDSGNTIYFGEGSWLTVV.